Below, 9 T cell receptor beta chains from the same sample are listed, as sequenced in a study of blood T cells in healthy people across ages. For the second PCR, which ran for roughly 6 to 12 cycles, a sample-barcoded 5' primer and a J-beta primer mix were used. A single record per CDR3 protein comes from TCRdb applying MiXCR to the 5' RACE reads. Here the sample spans about 290,000 distinct CDR3 sequences, roughly 26% being singletons. Material for sequencing was blood. The receptor set was obtained from a woman in her sixties or seventies in good health.

On this clonotype itself: One end of the junction varies from germline; a read error may be responsible. The rearrangement links TRBV2 to TRBJ2-5; no definite D call. The CDR3 runs to 14 residues. Germline values: CDR1 SNHLY, CDR2 FYNNEI. CDR3 in DNA: TGTACCAGCACCTTTTCATGGGGTGCCGAGACCCAGTACTTC. Translated: CTSTFSWGAETQYF.

The chain carries TRBV12-5 and TRBJ2-1; tentative D call: TRBD2 (5 bases). With 3 bases removed from V and 1 base from J, the gap between germline ends came to 7 bases. The CDR3 is made up of 14 amino acids. Germline CDR1 and CDR2: LGHNT and FRNRAP. Written as DNA, the CDR3 is TGTGCTAGTGGTTTTAGCGATTCCTACAATGAGCAGTTCTTC. Amino acid sequence: CASGFSDSYNEQFF.

This clonotype was seen a handful of times. This chain links TRBV5-1 with TRBJ2-2; TRBD2 matches 8 bases. Germline trimming cut 2 bases from V and 4 bases from J; bases unmatched to any gene: 4. This CDR3 comprises 15 residues. CDR1 is SGHRS, CDR2 YFSETQ, per germline. CDR3 sequence (DNA): TGCGCCAGCAGCTTCGTAGCGGGAAGCACCGGGGAGCTGTTTTTT. This gives the protein CASSFVAGSTGELFF.

This clonotype was observed a few times. V gene TRBV27 combines with J gene TRBJ2-6; 11 bases are shared with TRBD2. This CDR3 is 18 amino acids long. V lost 2 bases to trimming and J lost 0 bases; unmatched junction nucleotides: 3. Germline V gives CDR1 MNHEY, CDR2 SMNVEV (reference sequence). The CDR3 reads CASSLLAGGPSGANVLTF. DNA for the CDR3: TGTGCCAGCAGTTTACTAGCGGGAGGTCCCTCTGGGGCCAACGTCCTGACTTTC.

The chain combines TRBV28 with TRBJ2-5; possibly TRBD1 or TRBD2 for D (6 bases each). Germline CDR1 reads MDHEN; CDR2 reads SYDVKM. The CDR3 runs to 13 residues. V was pared by 8 bases and J by 3 bases, with 13 bases between. In DNA form, the CDR3 reads TGTGCCAGCGGCCTGGGGGGCGAAGAGACCCAGTACTTC. Its protein product is CASGLGGEETQYF.

The chain links TRBV29-1 to TRBJ1-2; TRBD1 matches 8 bases. With V trimmed by 5 bases and J by 7 bases, 6 bases remained unmatched. The CDR3 consists of 12 residues. Per germline, CDR1 SQVTM and CDR2 ANQGSEA. The CDR3 nucleotides are TGCAGCGTTTGGACAGGGATCCGTGGCTACACCTTC. Translating it yields CSVWTGIRGYTF. The whole variable domain, remainder taken from reference TRBV29-1 and TRBJ1-2, is SAVISQKPSRDICQRGTSLTIQCQVDSQVTMMFWYRQQPGQSLTLIATANQGSEATYESGFVIDKFPISRPNLTFSTLTVSNMSPEDSSIYLCSVWTGIRGYTFGSGTRLTVV.

The chain is built from TRBV20-1 and TRBJ1-2; 7 bases align to TRBD1. V gave up 5 bases and J gave up 4 bases; unmatched junction bases: 7. This CDR3 comprises 13 residues. Germline V gene sequence: CDR1 DFQATT, CDR2 SNEGSKA (reference sequence). CDR3 nucleotide sequence: TGCAGTGCTGGAACCGGGACAGTCTATGGCTACACCTTC. It yields the protein CSAGTGTVYGYTF.

The chain combines TRBV29-1 with TRBJ2-5; D not certain. The closer fit of TRBJ2-1 to the DNA end suggests the J call may be wrong. This CDR3 has 10 residues. Per the germline V gene, CDR1 is SQVTM and CDR2 is ANQGSEA. The CDR3 loop is CSVEEGEQFF. CDR3 DNA: TGCAGCGTTGAAGAAGGTGAGCAGTTCTTC.

This clonotype has only a few counts. The chain recombines TRBV5-1 with TRBJ2-3, with TRBD1 identical over 9 bases. Germline values: CDR1 SGHRS, CDR2 YFSETQ. The CDR3 contains 14 residues. V lost 0 bases, J lost 4 bases, and 0 bases stayed unmatched. CDR3 loop: CASSLGQGADTQYF. Here the CDR3 DNA reads TGCGCCAGCAGCTTGGGACAGGGGGCAGATACGCAGTATTTT. Full variable domain (remainder filled in from reference TRBV5-1 and TRBJ2-3): KAGVTQTPRYLIKTRGQQVTLSCSPISGHRSVSWYQQTPGQGLQFLFEYFSETQRNKGNFPGRFSGRQFSNSRSEMNVSTLELGDSALYLCASSLGQGADTQYFGPGTRLTVL.